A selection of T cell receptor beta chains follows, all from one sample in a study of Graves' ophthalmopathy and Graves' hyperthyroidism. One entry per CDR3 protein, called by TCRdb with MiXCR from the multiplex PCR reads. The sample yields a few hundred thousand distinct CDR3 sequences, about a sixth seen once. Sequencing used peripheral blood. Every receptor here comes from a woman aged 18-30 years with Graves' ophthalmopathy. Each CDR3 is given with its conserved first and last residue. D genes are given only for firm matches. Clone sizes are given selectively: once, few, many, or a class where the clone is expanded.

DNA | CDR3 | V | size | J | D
TGTGCCAGCAGCTTAGGGGTGGGAAACACTGAAGCTTTCTTT | CASSLGVGNTEAFF | TRBV11-2 | many | TRBJ1-1 | -
TGTGCCAGCAGCTTGGAGGGGACTCCCAATTCACCCCTCCACTTT | CASSLEGTPNSPLHF | TRBV5-5 | - | TRBJ1-6 | -
TGTGCCATCAGTGAGTCGGGGGTACCCACACCTTGGACTGAAGCTTTCTTT | CAISESGVPTPWTEAFF | TRBV10-3 | many | TRBJ1-1 | -
TGTGCCATGAGACACTCGGCGAACACCGGGGAGCTGTTTTTT | CAMRHSANTGELFF | TRBV6-5 | many | TRBJ2-2 | -
TGTGCCAGCTACCCTTCCTCGGACAGTTCCTACGAGCAGTACTTC | CASYPSSDSSYEQYF | TRBV6-1 | - | TRBJ2-7 | -
TGTGCCAGCAACCGAATCCGACAGGGTTCCGGGGAGCTGTTTTTT | CASNRIRQGSGELFF | TRBV6-1 | few | TRBJ2-2 | TRBD1
TGTGCCAGCAGTGAAGTGGTCAGCTATGGCTACACCTTC | CASSEVVSYGYTF | TRBV6-1 | - | TRBJ1-2 | -
TGTGCCACCAGTGATTCCGCCGTGGCCTACGAGCAGTACTTC | CATSDSAVAYEQYF | TRBV24-1 | many | TRBJ2-7 | -
TGTGCCAGCAGTGAAGTCTCCAGGGGAATCAATCGAAGCAATCAGCCCCAGCATTTT | CASSEVSRGINRSNQPQHF | TRBV6-1 | many | TRBJ1-5 | -
TGTGCCAGCCTCGGCCGGGGGTTCGATGGCTACACCTTC | CASLGRGFDGYTF | TRBV27 | many | TRBJ1-2 | -
TGTGCCAGCAGTTTCCCGGGGGAGTACCAAGAGACCCAGTACTTC | CASSFPGEYQETQYF | TRBV12-3/TRBV12-4 | - | TRBJ2-5 | -
TGTGCCAGCAGCTTTAAGGGGCCAGGGGCTGAAGCTTTCTTT | CASSFKGPGAEAFF | TRBV7-9 | many | TRBJ1-1 | -
TGTGCCAGCTCACCCATCGGGGTTTCTAACTATGGCTACACCTTC | CASSPIGVSNYGYTF | TRBV18 | few | TRBJ1-2 | -
TGCAGTGCTATACTAGTCAACACCGGGGAGCTGTTTTTT | CSAILVNTGELFF | TRBV20-1 | many | TRBJ2-2 | -
TGCGCCAGCAGCTTAGACAGGGCCCAAATTGGAAACACCATATATTTT | CASSLDRAQIGNTIYF | TRBV11-2 | many | TRBJ1-3 | TRBD1
TGTGCCAGCAGTTACAAATACCCATACGAGCAGTACTTC | CASSYKYPYEQYF | TRBV6-2/TRBV6-3 | many | TRBJ2-7 | -
TGTGCCAGTAGTATAGGGGAATCACACAATGAGCAGTTCTTC | CASSIGESHNEQFF | TRBV19 | many | TRBJ2-1 | -
TGTGCCAGCAGCCAAGGCTTGGACAGAGTCGAGCAGTACTTC | CASSQGLDRVEQYF | TRBV16 | - | TRBJ2-7 | -
TGTGCCAGCAGTTACGCAATGGAGTACTACGAGCAGTACTTC | CASSYAMEYYEQYF | TRBV6-5 | many | TRBJ2-7 | -
TGTGCCAGCAGCCCACCCTTGGGCTCCGCTGAAGCTTTCTTT | CASSPPLGSAEAFF | TRBV7-9 | - | TRBJ1-1 | -
TGTGCCAGCAGTGGAGCGGGTAGCTCCTACGAGCAGTACTTC | CASSGAGSSYEQYF | TRBV28 | - | TRBJ2-7 | -
TGTGCAACCAAGGGACGGAAGGGCACTGAAGCTTTCTTT | CATKGRKGTEAFF | TRBV10-3 | many | TRBJ1-1 | -
TGTGCCAGCATTCCAAGACAGGGGGCTGACCAAGAGACCCAGTACTTC | CASIPRQGADQETQYF | TRBV6-1 | - | TRBJ2-5 | TRBD1
TGTGCCAGCAGCCCATATAGTCACGAGCAGTACTTC | CASSPYSHEQYF | TRBV12-3/TRBV12-4 | - | TRBJ2-7 | -
TGTGCCAGCAGCTCTCAGTCGGGACTAGCGGTCTCCTACGAGCAGTACTTC | CASSSQSGLAVSYEQYF | TRBV7-2 | many | TRBJ2-7 | TRBD2
TGTGCCAGCAGTAGGGAGAGCAATCAGCCCCAGCATTTT | CASSRESNQPQHF | TRBV6-5 | many | TRBJ1-5 | -
TGTGCCAGCAGTTTATCCCCCGGACAGGACTTTTCCTACGAGCAGTACTTC | CASSLSPGQDFSYEQYF | TRBV28 | many | TRBJ2-7 | TRBD1
TGTGCCAGCAGCTGGACCCGGACAGCCACCTACGAGCAGTACTTC | CASSWTRTATYEQYF | TRBV11-2 | many | TRBJ2-7 | -
TGTGCCAGCAGTTTGGCGGAGAGGGCAGATACGCAGTATTTT | CASSLAERADTQYF | TRBV12-3/TRBV12-4 | many | TRBJ2-3 | -
TGTGCCAGCAGCTTAGGACTTCTCGAGCAGTACTTC | CASSLGLLEQYF | TRBV7-2 | - | TRBJ2-7 | -
TGTGCCAGCAGTTTATCTAGCGAGTACACCGGGGAGCTGTTTTTT | CASSLSSEYTGELFF | TRBV12-3/TRBV12-4 | - | TRBJ2-2 | -
TGTGCCAGCAGTCCAACTCTCACAGGGGGCGCAAAGACCCAGTACTTC | CASSPTLTGGAKTQYF | TRBV6-1 | - | TRBJ2-5 | TRBD1
TGCAGTGCTCCTCGACAGGGGGCCGCTAACTATGGCTACACCTTC | CSAPRQGAANYGYTF | TRBV20-1 | many | TRBJ1-2 | TRBD1
TGTGCCTACTACGGCGCTAGCGGGGGTTACGAGCAGTACTTC | CAYYGASGGYEQYF | TRBV9 | many | TRBJ2-7 | TRBD2
TGTGCCAGCAGCCTCACCGGGACAGGGGTATCACCCCTCCACTTT | CASSLTGTGVSPLHF | TRBV6-2/TRBV6-3 | many | TRBJ1-6 | TRBD1
TGCAGCGTTGCCGCCCGAGGCACTGAAGCTTTCTTT | CSVAARGTEAFF | TRBV29-1 | many | TRBJ1-1 | -
TGTGCCAGCTCACCACCGATTGGAGTTAGCTATGGCTACACCTTC | CASSPPIGVSYGYTF | TRBV18 | - | TRBJ1-2 | -
TGTGCCAGCAGCTTAGCGCGGACCGGAGAGCAGTACTTC | CASSLARTGEQYF | TRBV7-8 | - | TRBJ2-7 | -
TGTGCCAGCAACCCTACGGTCACTTTCCAACAGGGACCCACCTACGAGCAGTACTTC | CASNPTVTFQQGPTYEQYF | TRBV2 | many | TRBJ2-7 | -
TGTGCCAGCAGTTCCTCGGGGCAGGGTCGTGTTTGGGATTTCTTT | CASSSSGQGRVWDFF | TRBV27 | few | TRBJ1-1 | -
TGTGCCAGCAGCTTACGGTTGAGCTCCTATAATTCACCCCTCCACTTT | CASSLRLSSYNSPLHF | TRBV11-2 | many | TRBJ1-6 | -
TGTGCCAGCAGCTTCCAGGGGGCCCAGCCCCAGCATTTT | CASSFQGAQPQHF | TRBV7-2 | many | TRBJ1-5 | TRBD1
TGTGCCAGCAGTCCCACGGCGAGCACTGAAGCTTTCTTT | CASSPTASTEAFF | TRBV27 | many | TRBJ1-1 | -
TGTGCCAGCATGAGCGATACGAACACTGAAGCTTTCTTT | CASMSDTNTEAFF | TRBV12-3/TRBV12-4 | many | TRBJ1-1 | -
TGTGCCAGCAGTGCCAACATGGGGGTCCTCTTC | CASSANMGVLF | TRBV28 | - | TRBJ2-5 | -
TGTGCCAGCAGCCGCGGGACAGGGAGGTATGGCTACACCTTC | CASSRGTGRYGYTF | TRBV27 | - | TRBJ1-2 | TRBD1
TGTGCCAGCAGTTTTGGACAGGGGGTATACAATGAGCAGTTCTTC | CASSFGQGVYNEQFF | TRBV12-3/TRBV12-4 | many | TRBJ2-1 | TRBD1
TGCGCCAGCAGCCAAACAGGACAGGGGGCCAGTGGAAACACCATATATTTT | CASSQTGQGASGNTIYF | TRBV4-3 | many | TRBJ1-3 | TRBD1
TGTGCCAGCTCCGGGGGCGGTTCCATGAACACTGAAGCTTTCTTT | CASSGGGSMNTEAFF | TRBV18 | few | TRBJ1-1 | -
TGTGCCACCCTGGACAGGGTCGGGTCACCCCTCCACTTT | CATLDRVGSPLHF | TRBV28 | - | TRBJ1-6 | TRBD1